The 18 T cell receptor beta chains in this list originate from one sample, sequenced in a study of cytomegalovirus exposure and HLA in healthy donors. 60 Vbeta and 13 Jbeta primers were used in PCR. Clones were read by immunoSEQ multiplex PCR, and TCRdb kept only the in-frame ones, dropping some. The sample yields about 190,000 clones, almost 75% seen once. Sequenced: PBMCs. These receptors were collected from a woman in her twenties or thirties in good health and CMV-seropositive.

As DNA, the CDR3 is TGTGCCAGTAGTACCACGACAGGGCCAGATACGCAGTATTTT. Translating gives CASSTTTGPDTQYF. The chain carries TRBV19 and TRBJ2-3; 7 positions agree with TRBD1. The V gene end was trimmed by 4 bases and the J gene end by 4 bases; junction bases not matched to a gene: 5. The CDR3 covers 14 residues. Germline V gene lookup returns CDR1 LNHDA and CDR2 SQIVND (reference sequence).

This clone was seen a few times. This chain links TRBV7-8 with TRBJ2-1; possibly TRBD1 for D (6 bases). CDR3 size: 14 residues. Germline lookup yields CDR1 SGHVS and CDR2 FQNEAQ. V lost 2 bases and J 1 base, leaving 6 bases between the germline ends. For the CDR3, the DNA is TGTGCCAGCAGCTTAAGGGGGTCCTACAATGAGCAGTTCTTC. Its protein is CASSLRGSYNEQFF.

The chain uses TRBV15 and TRBJ1-5, with no clear D. The CDR3 consists of 14 residues. Germline V gene sequence: CDR1 LNHNV, CDR2 YYDKDF (reference sequence). With 0 bases removed from V and 7 bases from J, the gap between germline ends came to 10 bases. CDR3 amino acids: CATSRDRLRQPQHF. The CDR3 DNA reads as TGTGCCACCAGCAGAGATAGGCTCAGGCAGCCCCAGCATTTT.

The rearrangement uses TRBV28 and TRBJ2-2; 13 bases are a match to TRBD2. Germline V gene sequence: CDR1 MDHEN, CDR2 SYDVKM. The CDR3 has 18 amino acids. V gave up 3 bases and J gave up 0 bases; unmatched junction bases: 4. CDR3: CASSFGGLAGSNTGELFF. CDR3 DNA: TGTGCCAGCAGTTTTGGGGGACTAGCGGGATCGAACACCGGGGAGCTGTTTTTT.

The gene calls are TRBV11-2 and TRBJ2-2, with TRBD1 as a possible D gene (5 bases). The V and J ends lost 6 bases and 1 base respectively, with 15 bases between them. This CDR3 region has 16 residues. Germline CDR1 and CDR2: SGHAT and FQNNGV. CDR3 DNA sequence: TGTGCCAGCAGAGGCCCGAGACAGAGGAACACCGGGGAGCTGTTTTTT. Encoded protein: CASRGPRQRNTGELFF.

With regard to this clone: At one end the junction does not follow the germline gene, possibly because of a read error. The sample contains more than one DNA sequence encoding this CDR3. The chain joins TRBV19 to TRBJ1-1; maybe TRBD1 (5 bases). Germline V gene sequence: CDR1 LNHDA, CDR2 SQIVND (reference sequence). This CDR3 has 13 amino acids. The CDR3 nucleotides read TGTGCCAGTAGTATGGGGGGTCTCACTGAGGCTTTCTTT. It translates to CASSMGGLTEAFF.

CDR3 protein: CASSLMAGNTEAFF. CDR3 DNA sequence: TGTGCCAGCAGCTTAATGGCAGGGAACACTGAAGCTTTCTTT. The gene calls are TRBV11-2 and TRBJ1-1; D gene ambiguous. The V and J ends lost 2 bases and 1 base respectively, with 8 bases between them. Germline V CDR1 and CDR2: SGHAT, FQNNGV. The CDR3 consists of 14 residues.

The rearrangement links TRBV14 to TRBJ2-7; TRBD2 matches at 7 bases. The CDR3 length is 12 residues. J was trimmed by 0 bases and V by 8 bases; bases with no gene match: 1. Germline-derived CDR1 and CDR2 are SGHDN and FVKESK. Written as DNA, the CDR3 is TGTGCCAGCGGCGGGAGCTCCTACGAGCAGTACTTC. Its translation: CASGGSSYEQYF.

This CDR3 reads CASSQVNRGHYEQYF. The CDR3 nucleotides are TGTGCCAGCAGCCAAGTAAACAGGGGTCATTACGAGCAGTACTTC. This sequence joins TRBV14 and TRBJ2-7; TRBD1 agrees at 7 bases. The ends lost 1 base at V and 4 bases at J; junction bases unmatched: 7. This CDR3 has 15 residues. CDR1 is SGHDN, CDR2 FVKESK, per germline.

The CDR3 loop reads CASSSILAGDYEQYF. Here the CDR3 DNA reads TGTGCCAGCAGTTCCATACTAGCGGGGGACTACGAGCAGTACTTC. The chain carries TRBV27 and TRBJ2-7; 11 bases match TRBD2. Per the germline V gene, CDR1 is MNHEY and CDR2 is SMNVEV (reference sequence). Losses at the gene ends were 4 bases for V and 3 bases for J; bases not matched to a gene: 5. CDR3 size: 15 residues.

The genes are TRBV28 and TRBJ2-4; 7 positions agree with TRBD2. The CDR3 loop spans 12 amino acids. With 10 bases clipped from V and 8 bases from J, the junction kept 8 bases outside the gene matches. Germline CDR1 MDHEN, CDR2 SYDVKM. Written as DNA, the CDR3 is TGTGCCACCCTAGCGGTGGGGGACATTCAGTACTTC. Translating it yields CATLAVGDIQYF.

The J gene is TRBJ2-2, the V gene TRBV28; D possibly corresponds to TRBD2 (5 bases). From germline, CDR1 is MDHEN and CDR2 SYDVKM. This CDR3 has 14 residues. Trimming cost V 2 bases and J 3 bases, with 7 bases left between them. CDR3 in amino acids: CASSLKGDTGELFF. The CDR3 DNA follows: TGTGCCAGCAGTTTAAAGGGAGACACCGGGGAGCTGTTTTTT.

The chain has TRBV10-3 and TRBJ1-3; D is unclear. Germline loops: CDR1 ENHRY, CDR2 SYGVKD. The CDR3 extends over 15 amino acids. V gave up 0 bases and J gave up 4 bases, with 10 bases separating them. The CDR3 here is CAISESTRTGNTIYF. The CDR3 DNA is TGTGCCATCAGTGAGTCAACTAGAACGGGAAACACCATATATTTT.

This chain joins TRBV4-1 and TRBJ2-2; 8 bases agree with TRBD2. From germline, CDR1 is MGHRA and CDR2 YSYEKL. The CDR3 is 18 residues long. Unmatched junction bases numbered 14, after V lost 0 bases and J lost 8 bases. The CDR3 region has the DNA TGCGCCAGCAGCCAAGATACGGGAGGGCCCCGCGAGAAAGGGGAGCTGTTTTTT. It codes for CASSQDTGGPREKGELFF.

The chain carries TRBV19 and TRBJ2-2; D uncertain. Germline V lookup: CDR1 LNHDA, CDR2 SQIVND (reference sequence). V was trimmed by 1 base and J by 5 bases, leaving 8 bases between them. The CDR3 totals 14 residues. Here the CDR3 reads CASSIATRTGELFF. DNA for the CDR3: TGTGCCAGTAGTATAGCGACCAGGACCGGGGAGCTGTTTTTT.

The chain uses TRBV6-5 and TRBJ1-6; 8 bases fit TRBD1. Trimming cost V 0 bases and J 10 bases; bases outside gene matches: 5. The CDR3 consists of 15 residues. Germline lookup yields CDR1 MNHEY and CDR2 SVGAGI. The CDR3 spells CASSYSPGGGSPLHF. The DNA of the CDR3 is TGTGCCAGCAGTTACTCGCCAGGGGGCGGGTCACCCCTCCACTTT.

This chain uses TRBV6-1 with TRBJ2-1, with TRBD1 matching over 8 bases. V shed 7 bases and J 8 bases; nucleotides not matched to a gene: 13. This CDR3 comprises 15 residues. The germline gives CDR1 MNHNS, CDR2 SASEGT. CDR3 region: CASTERQGRGDEQFF. The DNA of the CDR3 is TGTGCCAGCACCGAAAGACAGGGGAGAGGGGATGAGCAGTTCTTC.

V and J are TRBV15 and TRBJ2-7; TRBD1 matches at 8 bases. The V gene's germline CDR1 is LNHNV and CDR2 YYDKDF (reference sequence). The CDR3 has 15 amino acids. V shed 0 bases and J 4 bases; nucleotides not matched to a gene: 5. CDR3 coding DNA: TGTGCCACCAGCAGAGATGGGGACAGGAAATACGAGCAGTACTTC. Encoded protein: CATSRDGDRKYEQYF.